This TCR beta chain was retrieved from a study of blood T cell repertoires in COVID-19. Repertoires were generated with immunoSEQ multiplex PCR, while TCRdb's copy carries only in-frame clones and drops some. The table records about 300,000 clones, approximately 84% of them present only once. The CDR3 consists of 14 residues. V lost 0 bases, J lost 1 base, and 6 bases lay in between. Germline V gene sequence: CDR1 MNHNS, CDR2 SASEGT. The sequence was collected from a young woman who had recovered from COVID-19. The sequencing input was PBMCs or T cells enriched from blood (not recorded which). V gene TRBV6-1 combines with J gene TRBJ1-1; D might be TRBD1 (5 bases). CDR3 region: CASSEATGNTEAFF. In DNA, the CDR3 is TGTGCCAGCAGTGAAGCAACAGGGAACACTGAAGCTTTCTTT.